These T cell receptor beta chains were read from a single sample in a study of siplizumab effects on memory and regulatory T cells. No antigen has been identified for these receptors. The protocol was immunoSEQ multiplex PCR, while the TCRdb copy is restricted to in-frame clones and leaves out a portion. The data contain about 20,000 clones, 35% to 60% of them seen just once; the ten biggest clones take up 4.5% to 6%. Sequencing was done on a sample of CFSE-low (dividing) CD4+ T cells sorted from an allogeneic mixed lymphocyte reaction. These receptors came from a human donor in good health; the cells came from an allogeneic mixed lymphocyte reaction. The CDR3 runs from the conserved cysteine through the conserved F or W. D genes are given only for firm matches. The size field is filled for only some rows; it gives once, few, many or a size class.

clone_size | j_call | d_call | v_call | cdr3_nt | cdr3_aa
- | TRBJ2-7 | - | TRBV6-5 | TGTGCCAGCAGTTCGGGCAGCGGTAGCTCCTACGAGCAGTACTTC | CASSSGSGSSYEQYF
once | TRBJ2-7 | - | TRBV7-9 | TGTGCCAGCAGCTTTAGGGGGGACCTCTACGAGCAGTACTTC | CASSFRGDLYEQYF
few | TRBJ1-2 | - | TRBV28 | TGTGCCAGCAGTTCCTCATATTATGGCTACACCTTC | CASSSSYYGYTF
- | TRBJ1-2 | - | TRBV5-4 | TGTGCCAGCAGCTTGGAAGTTACAATCCATGGCTACACCTTC | CASSLEVTIHGYTF
- | TRBJ1-2 | - | TRBV21-1 | TGTGCCAGCAGCAAACCAAGACAGGGTGGTTTATGGTATGGCTACACCTTC | CASSKPRQGGLWYGYTF
- | TRBJ1-6 | - | TRBV21-1 | TGTGCCAGGTCGGACAGGGCGCATGGGAATTCACCCCTCCACTTT | CARSDRAHGNSPLHF
- | TRBJ1-1 | - | TRBV5-1 | TGCGCCAGCAGCTCACTCATACAGGGAACTGAAGCTTTCTTT | CASSSLIQGTEAFF
- | TRBJ2-7 | TRBD1 | TRBV2 | TGTGCCAGCAGAAAGACAGGGACGCTCTACGAGCAGTACTTC | CASRKTGTLYEQYF
- | TRBJ1-1 | - | TRBV4-1 | TGCGCCAGCAGCCAAGATTGGTGGCAGACCGAAGCTTTCTTT | CASSQDWWQTEAFF
- | TRBJ2-5 | TRBD1 | TRBV11-2 | TGTGCCAGCAGCTCAACAGGGGGCGTTGAGACCCAGTACTTC | CASSSTGGVETQYF
- | TRBJ1-5 | TRBD1 | TRBV30 | TGTGCCTGGAGTTTGACAGGGGATCAGCCCCAGCATTTT | CAWSLTGDQPQHF
few | TRBJ1-3 | - | TRBV28 | TGTGCCAGCAGTGTACAGGGTGTCACTGGAAACACCATATATTTT | CASSVQGVTGNTIYF
few | TRBJ2-7 | - | TRBV7-2 | TGTGCCAGCAGCCGGAATGGGTGGGACGAGCAGTACTTC | CASSRNGWDEQYF
- | TRBJ2-6 | TRBD1 | TRBV5-5 | TGTGCCAGCAGCTTGGTCCCTAGGACAGGGGGTACTGGGGCCAACGTCCTGACTTTC | CASSLVPRTGGTGANVLTF
once | TRBJ2-5 | TRBD2 | TRBV18 | TGTGCCAGCTCACCGGCCCTAGCGGGGGCGGATGGGACCCAGTACTTC | CASSPALAGADGTQYF
- | TRBJ1-2 | - | TRBV2 | TGTGCCAGCAGTGAAGCCTATGGCTACACCTTC | CASSEAYGYTF
once | TRBJ1-2 | TRBD1 | TRBV6-5 | TGTGCCAGCAGCTCGGGACAGACCTATGGCTACACCTTC | CASSSGQTYGYTF
- | TRBJ2-3 | - | TRBV10-3 | TGTGCCATCAGTGATCGAAGTAGCGGAGATACGCAGTATTTT | CAISDRSSGDTQYF
- | TRBJ1-2 | - | TRBV27 | TGTGCCAGCAGTTTCAGGGCACTTAACTATGGCTACACCTTC | CASSFRALNYGYTF
- | TRBJ1-2 | - | TRBV7-9 | TGTGCCAGCAGCTTCTTGACAGAGGACTATGGCTACACCTTC | CASSFLTEDYGYTF
few | TRBJ2-7 | - | TRBV19 | TGTGCCAGCTCTGGGGGGACCTACGAGCAGTACTTC | CASSGGTYEQYF
- | TRBJ1-5 | - | TRBV11-2 | TGTGCCAGCAGCTTTTTCTGGAATCAGCCCCAGCATTTT | CASSFFWNQPQHF
- | TRBJ1-3 | - | TRBV6-5 | TGTGCCAGCAGTTACCGCTCTGGAAACACCATATATTTT | CASSYRSGNTIYF
- | TRBJ2-6 | - | TRBV29-1 | TGCAGCGTTGAGGGGGGAGGAGGGGCCAACGTCCTGACTTTC | CSVEGGGGANVLTF
few | TRBJ2-7 | - | TRBV7-2 | TGTGCCAGCAGCTCAGTCTACGAGCAGTACTTC | CASSSVYEQYF
- | TRBJ2-5 | TRBD1 | TRBV6-6 | TGTGCCAGCAGGCGTCCAGGGGGCATGGAGACCCAGTACTTC | CASRRPGGMETQYF
few | TRBJ2-5 | - | TRBV13 | TGTGCCAGCAGACAAGGGGGTTTCGAGACCCAGTACTTC | CASRQGGFETQYF
once | TRBJ1-2 | TRBD1 | TRBV7-6 | TGTGCCAGCAGCCTCACAGGGGGGGTTGATGGCTACACCTTC | CASSLTGGVDGYTF
- | TRBJ2-2 | - | TRBV9 | TGTGCCAGCAGCCCTAAGCCCGACGGGGAGCTGTTTTTT | CASSPKPDGELFF
few | TRBJ1-6 | - | TRBV4-1 | TGCGCCAGCAGCCAAGATCTTGTACAGGGCTACTCACCCCTCCACTTT | CASSQDLVQGYSPLHF
- | TRBJ1-1 | - | TRBV7-3 | TGTGCCAGCAGCTTGGGGGTGTCGACTGAAGCTTTCTTT | CASSLGVSTEAFF
few | TRBJ2-5 | - | TRBV5-1 | TGCGCCAGCAGCTTTGATACCGCCACAGCAGAGACCCAGTACTTC | CASSFDTATAETQYF
medium-sized | TRBJ1-2 | TRBD1 | TRBV19 | TGTGCCAGTAGTGAGACAGGGTTATATGGCTACACCTTC | CASSETGLYGYTF
- | TRBJ1-1 | TRBD1 | TRBV14 | TGTGCCAGCAGCCCGTGGACAGGGGGCACAACTGAAGCTTTCTTT | CASSPWTGGTTEAFF
few | TRBJ2-5 | - | TRBV7-2 | TGTGCCAGCAGCTTCACCCGGGAAGAGACCCAGTACTTC | CASSFTREETQYF
few | TRBJ1-1 | TRBD1 | TRBV5-1 | TGCGCCAGCAGCCCAGGCCAGGGGGGCACTGAAGCTTTCTTT | CASSPGQGGTEAFF
few | TRBJ1-2 | TRBD1 | TRBV7-2 | TGTGCCAGCAGCACCCGCCGGACAGGGGGGTCCTATGGCTACACCTTC | CASSTRRTGGSYGYTF
few | TRBJ2-7 | - | TRBV28 | TGTGCCAGCAGTCCCCCGTTTTGGGGCAGCCTATTCTACGAGCAGTACTTC | CASSPPFWGSLFYEQYF
few | TRBJ2-7 | - | TRBV5-1 | TGCGCCAGCAGCTCTCTGGGGGCCCATACCTCCTACGAGCAGTACTTC | CASSSLGAHTSYEQYF
few | TRBJ2-7 | TRBD1 | TRBV10-3 | TGTGCCATCTGGGGGACAGGGAACTACGAGCAGTACTTC | CAIWGTGNYEQYF
- | TRBJ2-1 | TRBD2 | TRBV9 | TGTGCCAGCAGCACCAGCGGGGGGGCCTTTTATAATGAGCAGTTCTTC | CASSTSGGAFYNEQFF
- | TRBJ2-1 | - | TRBV19 | TGTGCCAGTACGGGACGGAGGACCTACAATGAGCAGTTCTTC | CASTGRRTYNEQFF
- | TRBJ2-1 | TRBD1 | TRBV11-2 | TGTGCCAGCAGTCAGGACAGGTTTTCCAATGAGCAGTTCTTC | CASSQDRFSNEQFF
- | TRBJ1-4 | TRBD1 | TRBV7-6 | TGTGCCAGCAGCTGGGGACAGGGGCGCGAAAAACTGTTTTTT | CASSWGQGREKLFF
- | TRBJ2-3 | - | TRBV4-2 | TGTGCCAGCAGCCAAGATCGGGTAGCGACTGATACGCAGTATTTT | CASSQDRVATDTQYF